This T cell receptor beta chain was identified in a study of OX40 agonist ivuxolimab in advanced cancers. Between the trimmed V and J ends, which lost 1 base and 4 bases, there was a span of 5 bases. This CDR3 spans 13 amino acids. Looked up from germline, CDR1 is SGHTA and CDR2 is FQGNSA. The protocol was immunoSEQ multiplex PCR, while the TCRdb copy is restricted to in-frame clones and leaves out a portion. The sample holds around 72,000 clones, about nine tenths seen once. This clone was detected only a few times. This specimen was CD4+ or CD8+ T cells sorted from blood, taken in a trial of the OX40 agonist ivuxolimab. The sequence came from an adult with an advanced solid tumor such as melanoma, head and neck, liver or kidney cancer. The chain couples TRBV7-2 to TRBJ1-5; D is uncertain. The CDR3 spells CASSLVGNQPQHF. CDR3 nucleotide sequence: TGTGCCAGCAGCTTAGTAGGGAATCAGCCCCAGCATTTT.